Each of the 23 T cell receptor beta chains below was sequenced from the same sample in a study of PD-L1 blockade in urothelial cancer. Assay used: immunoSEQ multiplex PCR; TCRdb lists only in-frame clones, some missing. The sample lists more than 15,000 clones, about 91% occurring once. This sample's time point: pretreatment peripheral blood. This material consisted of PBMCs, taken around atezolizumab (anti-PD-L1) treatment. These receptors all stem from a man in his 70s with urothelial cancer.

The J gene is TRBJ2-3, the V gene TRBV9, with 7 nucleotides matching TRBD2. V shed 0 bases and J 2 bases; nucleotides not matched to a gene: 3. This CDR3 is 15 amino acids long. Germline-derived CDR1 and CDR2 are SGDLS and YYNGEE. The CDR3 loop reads CASSVAGGITDTQYF. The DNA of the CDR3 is TGTGCCAGCAGCGTAGCGGGGGGAATCACAGATACGCAGTATTTT.

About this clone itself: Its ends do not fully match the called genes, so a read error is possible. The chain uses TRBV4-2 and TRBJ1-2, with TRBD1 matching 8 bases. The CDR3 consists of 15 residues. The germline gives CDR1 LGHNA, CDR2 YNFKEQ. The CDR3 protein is CASTEFQGADYGCTF. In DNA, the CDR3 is TGTGCCAGCACAGAGTTCCAGGGGGCGGACTATGGCTGCACCTTC.

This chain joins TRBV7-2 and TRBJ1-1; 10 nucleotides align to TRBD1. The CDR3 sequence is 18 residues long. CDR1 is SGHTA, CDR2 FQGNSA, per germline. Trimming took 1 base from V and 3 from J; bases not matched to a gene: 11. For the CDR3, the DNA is TGTGCCAGCAGCTTAGTCCTCGACAGGGGGCTTTCGGACACTGAAGCTTTCTTT. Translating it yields CASSLVLDRGLSDTEAFF.

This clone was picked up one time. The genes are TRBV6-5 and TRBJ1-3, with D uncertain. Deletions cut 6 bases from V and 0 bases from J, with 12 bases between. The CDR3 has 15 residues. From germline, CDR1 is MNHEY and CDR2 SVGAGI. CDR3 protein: CASRGRPYSGNTIYF. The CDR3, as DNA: TGTGCCAGCAGAGGCAGGCCTTACTCTGGAAACACCATATATTTT.

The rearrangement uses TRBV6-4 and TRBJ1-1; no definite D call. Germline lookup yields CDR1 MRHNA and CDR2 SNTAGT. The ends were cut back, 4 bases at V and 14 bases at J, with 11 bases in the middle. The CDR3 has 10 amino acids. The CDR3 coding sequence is TGTGCCAGCAGTGGGCGGAGGGCCTTCTTT. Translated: CASSGRRAFF.

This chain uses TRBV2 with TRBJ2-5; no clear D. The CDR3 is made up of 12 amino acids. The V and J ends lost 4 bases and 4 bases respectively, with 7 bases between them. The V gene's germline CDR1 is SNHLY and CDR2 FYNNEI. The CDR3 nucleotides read TGTGCCAGCAGTGTCTCGGGAGAGACCCAGTACTTC. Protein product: CASSVSGETQYF.

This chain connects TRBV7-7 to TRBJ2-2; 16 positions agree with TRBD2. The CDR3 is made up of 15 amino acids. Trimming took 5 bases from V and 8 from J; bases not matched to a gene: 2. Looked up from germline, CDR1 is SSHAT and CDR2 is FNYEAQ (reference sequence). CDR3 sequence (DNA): TGTGCCAGCAGCGGGACTAGCGGGGGGGCAGGGGAGCTGTTTTTT. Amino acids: CASSGTSGGAGELFF.

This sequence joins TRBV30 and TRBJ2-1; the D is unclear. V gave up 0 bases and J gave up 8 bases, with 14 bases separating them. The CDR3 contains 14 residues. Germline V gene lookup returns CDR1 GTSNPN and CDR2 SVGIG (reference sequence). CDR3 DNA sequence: TGTGCCTGGAGTGTGTTTCAGTCAGGCGATGAGCAGTTCTTC. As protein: CAWSVFQSGDEQFF. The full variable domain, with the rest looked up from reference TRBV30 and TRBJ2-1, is SQTIHQWPATLVQPVGSPLSLECTVEGTSNPNLYWYRQAAGRGLQLLFYSVGIGQISSEVPQNLSASRPQDRQFILSSKKLLLSDSGFYLCAWSVFQSGDEQFFGPGTRLTVL.

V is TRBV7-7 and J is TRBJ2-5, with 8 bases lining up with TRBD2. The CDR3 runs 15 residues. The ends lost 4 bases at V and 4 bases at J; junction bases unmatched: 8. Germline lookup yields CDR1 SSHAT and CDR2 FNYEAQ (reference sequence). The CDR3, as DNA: TGTGCCAGCAGCTGGGGGGGACTAGATGTAGAGACCCAGTACTTC. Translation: CASSWGGLDVETQYF. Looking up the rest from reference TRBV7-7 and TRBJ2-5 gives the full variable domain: GAGVSQSPRYKVTKRGQDVTLRCDPISSHATLYWYQQALGQGPEFLTYFNYEAQPDKSGLPSDRFSAERPEGSISTLTIQRTEQRDSAMYRCASSWGGLDVETQYFGPGTRLLVL.

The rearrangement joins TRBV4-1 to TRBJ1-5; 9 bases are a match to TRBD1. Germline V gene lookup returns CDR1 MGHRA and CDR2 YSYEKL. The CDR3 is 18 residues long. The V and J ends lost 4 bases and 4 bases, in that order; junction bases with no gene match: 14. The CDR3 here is CASSPRNTGTGTNQPQHF. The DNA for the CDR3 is TGCGCCAGCAGCCCACGAAATACCGGGACAGGGACGAATCAGCCCCAGCATTTT.

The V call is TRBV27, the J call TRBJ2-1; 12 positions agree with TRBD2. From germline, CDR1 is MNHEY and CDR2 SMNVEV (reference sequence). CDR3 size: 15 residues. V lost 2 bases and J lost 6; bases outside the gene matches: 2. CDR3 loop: CASSLRLAGANEQFF. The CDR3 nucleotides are TGTGCCAGCAGTTTAAGACTAGCGGGGGCCAATGAGCAGTTCTTC.

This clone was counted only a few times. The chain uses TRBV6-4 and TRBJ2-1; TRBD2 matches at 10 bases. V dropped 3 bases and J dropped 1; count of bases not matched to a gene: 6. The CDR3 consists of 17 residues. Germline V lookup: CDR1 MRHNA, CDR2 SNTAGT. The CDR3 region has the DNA TGTGCCAGCAGTGAAGTAGCGGGGGGTGTATCCTACAATGAGCAGTTCTTC. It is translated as CASSEVAGGVSYNEQFF.

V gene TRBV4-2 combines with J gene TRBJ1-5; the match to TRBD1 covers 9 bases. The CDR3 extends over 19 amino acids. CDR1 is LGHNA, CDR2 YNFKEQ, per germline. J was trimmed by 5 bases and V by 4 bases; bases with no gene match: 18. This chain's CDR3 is CASSPDTLDRGFGDQPQHF. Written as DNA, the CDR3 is TGTGCCAGCAGCCCAGACACCCTTGACAGGGGGTTTGGAGATCAGCCCCAGCATTTT.

CDR3 coding DNA: TGTGCCAGCTCAGGGAACAGGGTGCTTGAAAAACTGTTTTTT. Protein sequence: CASSGNRVLEKLFF. The chain carries TRBV11-2 and TRBJ1-4, with D perhaps matching TRBD1 (6 bases). Trimming stripped 8 bases from V and 7 bases from J, with 17 bases between. There are 14 residues in the CDR3. Germline CDR1 reads SGHAT; CDR2 reads FQNNGV.

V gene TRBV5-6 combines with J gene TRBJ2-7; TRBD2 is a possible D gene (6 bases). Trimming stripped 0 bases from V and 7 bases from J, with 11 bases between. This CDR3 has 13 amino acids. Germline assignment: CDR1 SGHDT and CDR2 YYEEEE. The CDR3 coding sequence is TGTGCCAGCAGCTTGGGAAGCGGGCAGGAGCAGTACTTC. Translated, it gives CASSLGSGQEQYF.

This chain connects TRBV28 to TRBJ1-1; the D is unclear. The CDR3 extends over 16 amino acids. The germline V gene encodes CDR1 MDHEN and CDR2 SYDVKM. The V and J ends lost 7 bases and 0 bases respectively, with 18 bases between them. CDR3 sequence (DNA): TGTGCCAGCATCGTCAGTGGGCTGGCTATGAACACTGAAGCTTTCTTT. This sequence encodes CASIVSGLAMNTEAFF.

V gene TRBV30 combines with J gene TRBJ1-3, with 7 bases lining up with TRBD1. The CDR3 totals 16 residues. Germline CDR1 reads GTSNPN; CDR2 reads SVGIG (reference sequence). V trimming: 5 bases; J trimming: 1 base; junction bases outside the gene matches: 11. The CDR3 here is CAWGDETRGSGNTIYF. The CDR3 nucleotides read TGTGCCTGGGGCGACGAAACCAGGGGGTCTGGAAACACCATATATTTT.

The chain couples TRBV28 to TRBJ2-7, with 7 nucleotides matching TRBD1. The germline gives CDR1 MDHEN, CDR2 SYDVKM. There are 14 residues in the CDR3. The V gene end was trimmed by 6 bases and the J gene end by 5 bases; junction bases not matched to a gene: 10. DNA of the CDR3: TGTGCCAGCAGCGCTCCGCCGGGACAGCACGAGCAGTACTTC. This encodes CASSAPPGQHEQYF.

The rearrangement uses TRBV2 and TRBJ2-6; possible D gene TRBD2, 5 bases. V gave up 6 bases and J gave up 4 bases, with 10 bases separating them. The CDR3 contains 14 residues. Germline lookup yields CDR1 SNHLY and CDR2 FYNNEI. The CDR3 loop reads CASRPTGGANVLTF. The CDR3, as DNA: TGTGCCAGCAGACCCACGGGGGGGGCCAACGTCCTGACTTTC.

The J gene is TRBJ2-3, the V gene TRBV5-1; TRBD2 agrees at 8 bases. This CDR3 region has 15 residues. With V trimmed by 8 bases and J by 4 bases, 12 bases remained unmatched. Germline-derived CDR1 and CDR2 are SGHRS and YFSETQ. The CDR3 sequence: CASTNGGAESDTQYF. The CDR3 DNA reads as TGCGCCAGTACGAACGGGGGGGCGGAATCAGATACGCAGTATTTT. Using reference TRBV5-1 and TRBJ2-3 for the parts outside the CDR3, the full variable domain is KAGVTQTPRYLIKTRGQQVTLSCSPISGHRSVSWYQQTPGQGLQFLFEYFSETQRNKGNFPGRFSGRQFSNSRSEMNVSTLELGDSALYLCASTNGGAESDTQYFGPGTRLTVL.

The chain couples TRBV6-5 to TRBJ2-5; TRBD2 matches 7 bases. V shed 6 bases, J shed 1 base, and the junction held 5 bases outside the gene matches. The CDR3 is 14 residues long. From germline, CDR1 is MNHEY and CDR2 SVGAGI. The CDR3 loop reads CASRPGTTQETQYF. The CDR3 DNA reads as TGTGCCAGCAGACCCGGGACTACCCAAGAGACCCAGTACTTC.

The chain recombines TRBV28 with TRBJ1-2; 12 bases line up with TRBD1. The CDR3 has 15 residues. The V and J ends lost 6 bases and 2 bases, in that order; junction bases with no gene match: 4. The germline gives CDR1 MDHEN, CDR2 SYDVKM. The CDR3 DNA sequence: TGTGCCAGCAGAATAGGGACAGGGGGCAACTATGGCTACACCTTC. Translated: CASRIGTGGNYGYTF.

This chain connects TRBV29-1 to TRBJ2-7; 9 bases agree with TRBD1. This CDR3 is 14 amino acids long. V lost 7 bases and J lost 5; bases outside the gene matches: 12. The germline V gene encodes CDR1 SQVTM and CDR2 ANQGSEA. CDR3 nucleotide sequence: TGCAGCGGTGGTCCCGGGACAGGGTTCGACGAGCAGTACTTC. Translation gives CSGGPGTGFDEQYF.